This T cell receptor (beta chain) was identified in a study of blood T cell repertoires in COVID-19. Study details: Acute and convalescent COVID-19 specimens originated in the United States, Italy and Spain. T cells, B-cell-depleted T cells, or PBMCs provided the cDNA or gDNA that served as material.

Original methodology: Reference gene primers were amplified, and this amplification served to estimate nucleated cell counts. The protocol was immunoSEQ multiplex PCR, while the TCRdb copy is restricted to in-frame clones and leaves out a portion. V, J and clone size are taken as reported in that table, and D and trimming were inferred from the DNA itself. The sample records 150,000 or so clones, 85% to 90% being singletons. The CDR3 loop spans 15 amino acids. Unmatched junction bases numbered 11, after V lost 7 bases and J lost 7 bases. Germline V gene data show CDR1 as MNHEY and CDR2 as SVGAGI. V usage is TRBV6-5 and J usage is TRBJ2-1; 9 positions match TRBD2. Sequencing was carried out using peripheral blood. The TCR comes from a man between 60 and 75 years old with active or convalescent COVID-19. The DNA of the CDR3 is TGTGCCAGCACCAAGGGTGATGCGGGAGGGAATGAGCAGTTCTTC. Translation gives CASTKGDAGGNEQFF.